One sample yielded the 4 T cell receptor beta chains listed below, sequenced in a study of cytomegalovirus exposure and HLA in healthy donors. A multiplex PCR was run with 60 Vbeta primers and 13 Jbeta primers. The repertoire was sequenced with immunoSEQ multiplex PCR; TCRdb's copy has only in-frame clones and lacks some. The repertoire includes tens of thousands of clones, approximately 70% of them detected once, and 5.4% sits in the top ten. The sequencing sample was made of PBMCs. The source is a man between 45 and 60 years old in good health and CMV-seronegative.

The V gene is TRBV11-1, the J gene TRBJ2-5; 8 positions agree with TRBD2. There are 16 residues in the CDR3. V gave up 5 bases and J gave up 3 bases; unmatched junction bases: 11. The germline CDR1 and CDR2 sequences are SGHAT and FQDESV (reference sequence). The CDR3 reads CASSHPLVSGEETQYF. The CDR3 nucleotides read TGTGCCAGCAGCCACCCCCTGGTTAGCGGGGAAGAGACCCAGTACTTC. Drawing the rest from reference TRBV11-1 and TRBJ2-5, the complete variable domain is EAEVAQSPRYKITEKSQAVAFWCDPISGHATLYWYRQILGQGPELLVQFQDESVVDDSQLPKDRFSAERLKGVDSTLKIQPAELGDSAMYLCASSHPLVSGEETQYFGPGTRLLVL.

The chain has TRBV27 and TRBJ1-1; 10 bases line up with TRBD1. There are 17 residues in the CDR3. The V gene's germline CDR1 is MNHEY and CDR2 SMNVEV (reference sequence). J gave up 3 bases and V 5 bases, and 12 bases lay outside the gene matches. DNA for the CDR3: TGTGCCAGCAGTCGTACACCGGGACAGGGGTGGTACACTGAAGCTTTCTTT. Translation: CASSRTPGQGWYTEAFF.

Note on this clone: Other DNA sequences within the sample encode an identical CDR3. The CDR3 region is CASSQGGQSYEQYF. The CDR3 nucleotides read TGTGCCAGCAGCCAAGGTGGACAGTCCTACGAGCAGTACTTC. The rearrangement uses TRBV4-2 and TRBJ2-7, with D maybe TRBD1 (6 bases). V was shortened by 1 base and J by 1 base, with 8 bases between the two germline ends. The CDR3 has 14 residues. Germline V gene sequence: CDR1 LGHNA, CDR2 YNFKEQ.

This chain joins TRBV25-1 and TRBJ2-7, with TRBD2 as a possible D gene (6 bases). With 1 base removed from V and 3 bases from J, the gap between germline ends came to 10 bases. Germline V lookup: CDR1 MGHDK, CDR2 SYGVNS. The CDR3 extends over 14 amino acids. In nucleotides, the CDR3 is TGTGCCAGCAGTGAATTGGAGGGAGGCTACGAGCAGTACTTC. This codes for CASSELEGGYEQYF.